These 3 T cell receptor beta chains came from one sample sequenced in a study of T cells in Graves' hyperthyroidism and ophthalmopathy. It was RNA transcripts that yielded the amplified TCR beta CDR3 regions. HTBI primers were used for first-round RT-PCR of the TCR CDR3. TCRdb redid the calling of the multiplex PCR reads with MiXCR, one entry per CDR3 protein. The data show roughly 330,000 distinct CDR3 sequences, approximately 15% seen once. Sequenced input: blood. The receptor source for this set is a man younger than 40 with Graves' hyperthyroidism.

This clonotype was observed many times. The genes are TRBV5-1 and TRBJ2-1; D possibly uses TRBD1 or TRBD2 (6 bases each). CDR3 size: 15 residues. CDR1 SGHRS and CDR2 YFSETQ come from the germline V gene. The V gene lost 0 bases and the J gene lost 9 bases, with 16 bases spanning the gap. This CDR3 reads CASSLGGLAMSEQFF. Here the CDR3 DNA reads TGCGCCAGCAGCTTGGGGGGGCTAGCGATGAGTGAGCAGTTCTTC.

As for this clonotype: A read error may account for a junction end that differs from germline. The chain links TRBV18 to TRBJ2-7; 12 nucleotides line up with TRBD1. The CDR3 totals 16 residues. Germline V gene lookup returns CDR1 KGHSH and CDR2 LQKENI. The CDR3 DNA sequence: TGTGCCAGCTCACCCGCCCCCGGGACAGGGGGCTACGAGCGGTACTTC. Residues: CASSPAPGTGGYERYF.

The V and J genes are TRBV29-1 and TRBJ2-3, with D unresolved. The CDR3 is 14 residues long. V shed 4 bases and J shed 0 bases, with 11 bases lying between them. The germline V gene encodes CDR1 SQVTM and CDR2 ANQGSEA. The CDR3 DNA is TGCAGCGTTGTTAGGGCGACTAGCACAGATACGCAGTATTTT. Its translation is CSVVRATSTDTQYF.